Listed below are T cell receptor delta chains from one sample, sequenced in a study of DNA immune sequencing with unique molecular identifiers. TCRdb made new clone calls on the multiplex PCR reads using CATT. The sample carries 860 or so delta-chain clones, roughly a third recorded once. The sequenced sample was gamma-delta T cells from PBMCs. The receptors shown here come from a human donor in good health. CDR3s include the opening cysteine and the closing phenylalanine or tryptophan. D genes are given only for firm matches. For some rows the clone size is stated as once, few or many, or as a class when expanded; others skip it.

D gene | clone size | J gene | V gene | CDR3 protein | CDR3 DNA
TRDD3 | medium-sized | TRDJ1 | TRDV2 | CACDQVVGDSHEPIDKLIF | TGTGCCTGTGACCAAGTTGTGGGGGATTCTCATGAACCGATCGATAAACTCATCTTT
. | medium-sized | TRDJ3 | TRDV1 | CALGAPSPNFKLLASWDTRQMFF | TGTGCTCTTGGGGCACCCTCCCCAAATTTCAAACTACTGGCTTCCTGGGACACCCGACAGATGTTTTTC
. | large | TRDJ1 | TRDV2 | CACEALGEAQNTDKLIF | TGTGCCTGTGAGGCCTTGGGTGAAGCTCAGAACACCGATAAACTCATCTTT
. | few | TRDJ1 | TRDV2 | CACDPIPPLTHGADKLIF | TGTGCCTGTGACCCCATTCCGCCCTTAACCCACGGGGCCGATAAACTCATCTTT
. | medium-sized | TRDJ1 | TRDV2 | CACDTILLGTAVGTDKLIF | TGTGCCTGTGACACGATCCTACTGGGGACAGCCGTAGGCACCGATAAACTCATCTTT
. | few | TRDJ1 | TRDV2 | CACDTVTTTGLQLTDKLIF | TGTGCCTGTGACACCGTAACCACTACTGGGCTCCAACTCACCGATAAACTCATCTTT
. | large | TRDJ1 | TRDV2 | CACDGLWGTDKLIF | TGTGCCTGTGATGGGCTGTGGGGGACCGATAAACTCATCTTT
. | medium-sized | TRDJ3 | TRDV2 | CACDIVLGSSWDTRQMFF | TGTGCCTGTGACATCGTACTGGGAAGCTCCTGGGACACCCGACAGATGTTTTTC
TRDD3 | few | TRDJ2 | TRDV2 | CACDSLGDPHLTAQLFF | TGTGCCTGTGACTCCTTGGGGGACCCGCATTTGACAGCACAACTCTTCTTT
TRDD3 | few | TRDJ1 | TRDV1 | CALGEFSPYWGIPDKLIF | TGTGCTCTTGGGGAATTCTCCCCATACTGGGGGATACCCGATAAACTCATCTTT
TRDD3 | medium-sized | TRDJ1 | TRDV2 | CACDTVSQVLGNPPGHKLIF | TGTGCCTGTGACACCGTGTCGCAAGTACTGGGGAACCCACCTGGCCATAAACTCATCTTT
. | medium-sized | TRDJ3 | TRDV2 | CACDTAGTTLSWDTRQMFF | TGTGCCTGTGACACCGCTGGGACCACACTCTCCTGGGACACCCGACAGATGTTTTTC
. | large | TRDJ1 | TRDV2 | CACEGMRTFGDTDKLIF | TGTGCCTGTGAAGGGATGCGCACGTTCGGCGACACCGATAAACTCATCTTT
TRDD3 | few | TRDJ3 | TRDV2 | CACDTILGDISWDTRQMFF | TGTGCCTGTGACACTATACTGGGGGATATCTCCTGGGACACCCGACAGATGTTTTTC
TRDD2 | . | TRDJ1 | TRDV1 | CALGERLSGTFPTLSKLIF | TGTGCTCTTGGGGAACGGCTATCAGGGACCTTTCCTACGCTCAGTAAACTCATCTTT
TRDD3 | hyperexpanded | TRDJ1 | TRDV2 | CASPPTITGGTTLNTDKLIF | TGTGCCTCCCCACCTACAATTACTGGGGGGACTACCCTTAACACCGATAAACTCATCTTT
. | . | TRDJ1 | TRDV2 | CACDTVGYKDYTDKLIF | TGTGCCTGTGACACCGTCGGATACAAGGACTACACCGATAAACTCATCTTT
TRDD3 | hyperexpanded | TRDJ1 | TRDV1 | CALGELSRGHPLGDRGRYTDKLIF | TGTGCTCTTGGGGAACTGTCTAGAGGTCACCCGCTGGGGGATCGAGGAAGGTACACCGATAAACTCATCTTT
TRDD3 | . | TRDJ1 | TRDV3 | CAFRILNLFMGIPMYTDKLIF | TGTGCCTTCAGGATCCTGAACTTATTTATGGGGATACCGATGTACACCGATAAACTCATCTTT
TRDD3 | . | TRDJ1 | TRDV1 | CALGEILYEVGDTDTDKLIF | TGTGCTCTTGGGGAAATCCTATACGAGGTGGGGGATACCGACACCGATAAACTCATCTTT
TRDD3 | few | TRDJ1 | TRDV2 | CACDPILGDTRFDKLIF | TGTGCCTGTGACCCTATACTGGGGGATACGCGATTCGATAAACTCATCTTT
TRDD3 | few | TRDJ1 | TRDV2 | CACDMIGRLATGVTDKLIF | TGTGCCTGTGACATGATTGGGCGTCTTGCTACTGGGGTGACCGATAAACTCATCTTT
TRDD3 | large | TRDJ1 | TRDV2 | CACDTVGLGDMRTDKLIF | TGTGCCTGTGACACCGTAGGTCTGGGGGATATGAGGACCGATAAACTCATCTTT
. | few | TRDJ1 | TRDV2 | CACDTVEGKTGRPYTDKLIF | TGTGCCTGTGACACCGTCGAAGGAAAAACTGGGCGACCTTACACCGATAAACTCATCTTT
TRDD3 | . | TRDJ1 | TRDV1 | CALGSLGLPSYWGITDKLIF | TGTGCTCTTGGGTCCCTTGGCCTTCCGTCTTACTGGGGGATCACCGATAAACTCATCTTT
TRDD3 | . | TRDJ1 | TRDV2 | CACDTLGMRGIRETDKLIF | TGTGCCTGTGACACTCTGGGTATGAGGGGGATACGCGAGACCGATAAACTCATCTTT
TRDD3 | hyperexpanded | TRDJ1 | TRDV2 | CACDTLTAGGHGGSNEKLIF | TGTGCCTGTGACACGTTGACCGCTGGGGGACACGGAGGGTCCAACGAAAAACTCATCTTT